This T cell receptor (beta chain) was sequenced for a study of human T cells and chemical hapten exposure. The time point: patch test 1, 2 weeks after DPC sensitization. Treatment meaning: therapeutic diphenylcyclopropenone sensitization with weekly scalp DPC. TCRdb re-derived calls from the RACE reads in MiXCR, one entry per CDR3 protein. Among about 99,000 distinct CDR3 sequences listed, about an eighth were seen once. The CDR3 spans 14 residues. Germline V gives CDR1 DFQATT, CDR2 SNEGSKA (reference sequence). V dropped 6 bases and J dropped 4; count of bases not matched to a gene: 8. This clonotype was observed many times.

This TCR was sampled from a woman in her thirties or forties with alopecia areata. Some clones in this sample may be carry-over from other donors' samples. Here the sequenced sample was whole blood, taken in connection with sensitization to the hapten diphenylcyclopropenone (DPC). The rearrangement joins TRBV20-1 to TRBJ2-2; 7 bases map to TRBD2. The CDR3 sequence: CSADSGGLTGELFF. DNA for the CDR3: TGCAGTGCAGATTCGGGAGGCCTCACCGGGGAGCTGTTTTTT.